This T cell receptor (beta chain) was documented in a study of shared clonotypes between healthy human individuals. Only in-frame clones appear in the TCRdb table, and some are missing; sequencing was by immunoSEQ multiplex PCR. The sample carries 1 million to 1.2 million clones, around 77% recorded once. From germline, CDR1 is SEHNR and CDR2 FQNEAQ (reference sequence). Trimming took off 5 bases at V and 4 bases at J, with 6 bases between the two ends. This CDR3 has 12 amino acids. Naive CD4+ cells were CD45RA-selected; the remaining cells were memory. The sequenced sample consisted of memory CD4+ T cells from PBMCs. Regarding subset: CD45RA-negative fraction. This sequence joins TRBV7-9 and TRBJ1-3; D gene ambiguous. This receptor was taken from a man aged 18 to 29 in good health. Some clones in this sample may be carry-over from other donors' samples. CDR3 protein: CASSQQGNTIYF. CDR3 DNA sequence: TGTGCCAGCAGCCAACAGGGAAACACCATATATTTT.